This is a list of T cell receptor beta chains from one sample in a study of shared clonotypes between healthy human individuals. The assay was immunoSEQ multiplex PCR, and TCRdb's table has in-frame clones only and misses some. The sample has about 1 million clones, approximately 72% seen once. Sequencing was done on a sample of memory CD4+ T cells sorted from blood. The source is a man younger than 30 in good health. Both conserved end residues are part of each CDR3. D genes are given only for firm matches. A clone size is listed for some rows: how often the clone was seen (once, few, many), or a class if it is expanded.

v_gene,abundance,j_gene,d_gene,CDR3aa,CDR3nt
TRBV6-6,NA,TRBJ1-1,NA,CASTPVEGTEAFF,TGTGCCAGCACCCCCGTCGAGGGAACTGAAGCTTTCTTT
TRBV30,NA,TRBJ2-6,NA,CAWSVGGGGGANVLTF,TGTGCCTGGAGTGTAGGAGGAGGCGGTGGGGCCAACGTCCTGACTTTC
TRBV5-1,NA,TRBJ2-7,NA,CASSLPGALTEQYF,TGCGCCAGCAGCTTACCGGGAGCACTAACCGAGCAGTACTTC
TRBV6-6,NA,TRBJ2-7,TRBD1,CASSDRTGSTYEQYF,TGTGCCAGCAGTGACAGGACAGGCTCTACCTACGAGCAGTACTTC
TRBV19,NA,TRBJ2-4,TRBD1,CASTKRTGGDIQYF,TGTGCCAGTACCAAACGGACAGGGGGGGACATTCAGTACTTC
TRBV11-2,NA,TRBJ1-1,TRBD1,CASSLVGQAPRKNTEAFF,TGTGCCAGCAGCTTAGTTGGACAGGCTCCCAGAAAGAACACTGAAGCTTTCTTT
TRBV7-8,few,TRBJ1-3,NA,CASSLSQASGNTIYF,TGTGCCAGCAGCTTAAGCCAGGCCTCTGGAAACACCATATATTTT
TRBV5-4,NA,TRBJ2-7,NA,CASSLGSGTPGSYEQYF,TGTGCCAGCAGCTTGGGAAGTGGGACCCCAGGCTCCTACGAGCAGTACTTC
TRBV6-5,once,TRBJ1-2,TRBD1,CASSTGTGSFGYTF,TGTGCCAGCAGTACGGGGACAGGTTCGTTTGGCTACACCTTC
TRBV9,NA,TRBJ2-7,NA,CASSVRGDGTYEQYF,TGTGCCAGCAGCGTAAGAGGGGACGGAACCTACGAGCAGTACTTC
TRBV6-5,NA,TRBJ1-2,NA,CASSYTQSSYGYTF,TGTGCCAGCAGTTACACCCAATCCTCCTATGGCTACACCTTC
TRBV10-2,NA,TRBJ1-5,TRBD1,CASRELPGQGNQPQHF,TGCGCCAGCAGGGAACTACCGGGACAGGGTAATCAGCCCCAGCATTTT
TRBV7-2,NA,TRBJ2-1,TRBD2,CASTRGGSYNEQFF,TGTGCCAGCACGCGGGGGGGTTCCTACAATGAGCAGTTCTTC
TRBV19,few,TRBJ2-1,NA,CASSKGTQGNEQFF,TGTGCCAGTAGTAAGGGAACTCAGGGGAATGAGCAGTTCTTC
TRBV19,NA,TRBJ1-4,NA,CASSSLTAKYEKLFF,TGTGCCAGTAGTAGCCTGACGGCTAAATATGAAAAACTGTTTTTT
TRBV28,NA,TRBJ2-3,TRBD1,CASTLRGRGTDTQYF,TGTGCCAGCACTTTGAGGGGGCGAGGGACAGATACGCAGTATTTT
TRBV5-6,NA,TRBJ1-3,TRBD1,CASSFGQGLSGNTIYF,TGTGCCAGCAGTTTCGGACAGGGACTATCTGGAAACACCATATATTTT
TRBV9,NA,TRBJ2-6,NA,CASSVGAVRYSGANVLTF,TGTGCCAGCAGCGTAGGAGCGGTCAGGTACTCTGGGGCCAACGTCCTGACTTTC
TRBV5-1,NA,TRBJ2-7,NA,CASSLAVQGSSYEQYF,TGCGCCAGCAGCTTGGCAGTACAGGGAAGTTCCTACGAGCAGTACTTC
TRBV1,few,TRBJ1-3,NA,CTSSHPDRNTIYF,TGCACCAGCAGCCATCCCGACAGAAACACCATATATTTT
TRBV7-9,NA,TRBJ2-5,TRBD2,CASSLASAGGRETQYF,TGTGCCAGCAGCTTAGCGTCGGCGGGGGGGAGAGAGACCCAGTACTTC
TRBV30,NA,TRBJ2-5,TRBD2,CAWGLAGTETQYF,TGTGCCTGGGGACTAGCGGGTACAGAGACCCAGTACTTC
TRBV10-1,NA,TRBJ2-5,NA,CASSEQQQEETQYF,TGCGCCAGCAGTGAGCAACAACAAGAAGAGACCCAGTACTTC
TRBV5-1,NA,TRBJ1-6,NA,CASSPDGNSPLHF,TGCGCCAGCAGCCCGGACGGAAATTCACCCCTCCACTTT
TRBV6-6,NA,TRBJ2-3,TRBD2,CASTRGLAGRTDTQYF,TGTGCCAGTACCCGGGGACTAGCGGGGCGCACAGATACGCAGTATTTT
TRBV6-1,NA,TRBJ2-7,NA,CASRYGSSYEQYF,TGTGCCAGCAGATACGGGAGCTCCTACGAGCAGTACTTC
TRBV27,few,TRBJ1-6,TRBD1,CASRVDRGNSPLHF,TGTGCCAGCAGAGTAGACAGGGGGAATTCACCCCTCCACTTT
TRBV2,NA,TRBJ1-2,NA,CASSAVYGYTF,TGTGCCAGCAGTGCCGTCTATGGCTACACCTTC
TRBV29-1,NA,TRBJ2-3,NA,CSVPGAGTDTQYF,TGCAGCGTTCCTGGGGCTGGGACAGATACGCAGTATTTT
TRBV7-3,few,TRBJ2-1,NA,CASSPDGTVYNEQFF,TGTGCCAGCAGCCCTGATGGCACCGTATACAATGAGCAGTTCTTC
TRBV4-3,few,TRBJ2-6,NA,CASSQGHPSGANVLTF,TGCGCCAGCAGCCAAGGTCACCCCTCTGGGGCCAACGTCCTGACTTTC
TRBV7-9,many,TRBJ1-2,TRBD1,CASHGGWDRENNYGYTF,TGTGCCAGCCACGGGGGGTGGGACAGAGAGAATAACTATGGCTACACCTTC
TRBV30,many,TRBJ1-2,NA,CAWSYGVYYGYTF,TGTGCCTGGAGTTACGGGGTTTACTATGGCTACACCTTC
TRBV27,NA,TRBJ2-2,NA,CASHTGTVNTGELFF,TGTGCCAGCCACACCGGGACGGTCAACACCGGGGAGCTGTTTTTT
TRBV19,NA,TRBJ2-1,TRBD2,CATRRDYSNNEQFF,TGTGCCACCCGCCGGGACTACTCGAACAATGAGCAGTTCTTC
TRBV28,NA,TRBJ2-3,NA,CASSPGLSGPSTDTQYF,TGTGCCAGCAGCCCGGGACTTAGCGGACCTAGCACAGATACGCAGTATTTT
TRBV7-2,NA,TRBJ2-5,NA,CASSPMGGGTTQYF,TGTGCCAGCAGCCCCATGGGGGGCGGTACGACCCAGTACTTC
TRBV19,NA,TRBJ1-2,TRBD1,CASSTAGGPYGYTF,TGTGCCAGTAGTACGGCAGGGGGGCCCTATGGCTACACCTTC
TRBV2,NA,TRBJ1-2,NA,CASSENSYGYTF,TGTGCCAGCAGTGAAAACAGCTATGGCTACACCTTC
TRBV25-1,NA,TRBJ1-2,TRBD1,CASSEGLQGARRGYTF,TGTGCCAGCAGTGAGGGCCTGCAGGGGGCGAGGCGTGGCTACACCTTC
TRBV11-3,NA,TRBJ1-1,NA,CASSFTQNTEAFF,TGTGCCAGCAGTTTTACTCAGAACACTGAAGCTTTCTTT
TRBV28,NA,TRBJ1-5,TRBD1,CASRQGRAKQPQHF,TGTGCCAGCCGACAGGGGAGGGCTAAGCAGCCCCAGCATTTT
TRBV30,few,TRBJ1-1,NA,CAWTLLRNTEAFF,TGTGCCTGGACGCTCCTTCGGAACACTGAAGCTTTCTTT
TRBV29-1,many,TRBJ1-1,NA,CSVERGVKGTEAFF,TGCAGCGTTGAAAGGGGGGTTAAAGGCACTGAAGCTTTCTTT
TRBV4-3,NA,TRBJ2-2,NA,CASSQDFSANTGELFF,TGCGCCAGCAGCCAAGACTTCTCCGCGAACACCGGGGAGCTGTTTTTT
TRBV7-9,NA,TRBJ2-2,TRBD1,CASKLKTGDTGELFF,TGTGCCAGCAAACTCAAGACAGGGGACACCGGGGAGCTGTTTTTT
TRBV4-1,NA,TRBJ1-2,TRBD1,CASSNTLRGTLGSYTF,TGCGCCAGCAGCAACACCCTCAGGGGGACCCTCGGGAGCTACACCTTC
TRBV30,NA,TRBJ1-1,NA,CAWSVGGRYTEAFF,TGTGCCTGGAGTGTAGGGGGAAGATACACTGAAGCTTTCTTT
TRBV6-1,once,TRBJ1-5,NA,CASITGNQPQHF,TGTGCCAGCATTACAGGGAATCAGCCCCAGCATTTT
TRBV20-1,NA,TRBJ1-2,NA,CSAEGVGYTF,TGCAGTGCCGAAGGGGTAGGCTACACCTTC
TRBV29-1,NA,TRBJ1-2,TRBD1,CSGGQGGYGYTF,TGCAGCGGGGGACAGGGCGGCTATGGCTACACCTTC